The present T cell receptor (beta chain) was sequenced within a study of persistence of HIV-infected CD4 T cells. Study information: Donors were ART-treated; their CMV- and Gag-responding CD4+ T cells were isolated. A couple of participants gave one leukapheresis sample; others gave up to roughly 180 mL blood repeatedly.

This was the immunoSEQ version 4 assay in survey mode. Only in-frame clones appear in the TCRdb table, and some are missing; sequencing was by immunoSEQ multiplex PCR. The sample yields roughly 64,000 clones, less than 85% seen once. Overlapping HIV-1 Gag 15-mer peptides at about 1 ug per peptide per mL were used. Memory cells lacking CD40L and CD69 with high CD45RO were sorted. V was cut by 4 bases and J by 3 bases, with 7 bases left in between. Germline CDR1 SNHLY, CDR2 FYNNEI. This CDR3 spans 12 amino acids. Concerning this clone: What it binds is unknown.

Sequenced here: CD4+ T cells sorted from PBMCs after approximately 19-hour stimulation, sampled from a patient who received antiretroviral therapy. The rearrangement uses TRBV2 and TRBJ2-7, with unresolved D. The TCR was taken from an adult man with HIV who was CMV-seropositive. The CDR3 DNA sequence: TGTGCCAGCAGTGCCATCGGCTACGAGCAGTACTTC. Residues: CASSAIGYEQYF. The entire variable domain, with the rest obtained from reference TRBV2 and TRBJ2-7, is as follows: EPEVTQTPSHQVTQMGQEVILRCVPISNHLYFYWYRQILGQKVEFLVSFYNNEISEKSEIFDDQFSVERPDGSNFTLKIRSTKLEDSAMYFCASSAIGYEQYFGPGTRLTVT.